This TCR beta chain is from a study of graft-versus-host responses after intestinal transplantation. The data were produced by immunoSEQ multiplex PCR, yet TCRdb's version contains in-frame clones alone and is incomplete. Counted here are more than 45,000 clones, about 90% occurring once; the ten biggest clones make up 2.7%. Germline V gene data show CDR1 as LNHDA and CDR2 as SQIVND (reference sequence). CDR3 length equals 15 residues. Trimming stripped 3 bases from V and 0 bases from J, with 11 bases between. The chain couples TRBV19 to TRBJ1-1; weak D call: TRBD1 (5 bases). The sample here was PBMCs, taken approximately four months after intestinal transplantation. The TCR originated in a human patient who received an intestinal transplant, so some T cells may come from the graft donor. The CDR3 sequence is CASSIAGHMNTEAFF. DNA for the CDR3: TGTGCCAGTAGTATCGCTGGACATATGAACACTGAAGCTTTCTTT.